Listed below are T cell receptor beta chains from one sample, sequenced in a study of radiation and T cells in renal cell carcinoma. The repertoire was sequenced with immunoSEQ multiplex PCR; TCRdb's copy has only in-frame clones and lacks some. Of about 78,000 clones in the sample, roughly nine tenths were seen once. The sample here was blood, taken from a patient whose treatment included radiotherapy and nephrectomy. Source of these receptors: a woman aged 70-85 years with renal cell carcinoma. CDR3s include the opening cysteine and the closing phenylalanine or tryptophan. D genes are given only for firm matches. The listing skips clone size in some rows; elsewhere it reads once, few, many or a size class.

d_gene: .; v_gene: TRBV30; j_gene: TRBJ1-2; abundance: .; CDR3nt: TGTGCCTACCCCGGGGTAAAGGGAAACACCTTC; CDR3aa: CAYPGVKGNTF
d_gene: TRBD1; v_gene: TRBV27; j_gene: TRBJ1-3; abundance: .; CDR3nt: TGTGCCAGCAGCTCGACCGGGACAGGGACTGGAAACACCATATATTTT; CDR3aa: CASSSTGTGTGNTIYF
d_gene: .; v_gene: TRBV30; j_gene: TRBJ2-1; abundance: .; CDR3nt: TGTGCCTGGAGGGATACAGGGCCCAGCTCCTACAATGAGCAGTTCTTC; CDR3aa: CAWRDTGPSSYNEQFF
d_gene: .; v_gene: TRBV28; j_gene: TRBJ1-2; abundance: .; CDR3nt: TGTGCCAGCACCCACGTTCGGGGGGCTGGCTACACCTTC; CDR3aa: CASTHVRGAGYTF
d_gene: .; v_gene: TRBV30; j_gene: TRBJ1-1; abundance: .; CDR3nt: TGTGCCTGGGCCGTTGGTAATGGTGGAGAAGCTTTCTTT; CDR3aa: CAWAVGNGGEAFF
d_gene: .; v_gene: TRBV29-1; j_gene: TRBJ1-1; abundance: .; CDR3nt: TGCAGCGTTACCACGTGGACTGAAGCTTTCTTT; CDR3aa: CSVTTWTEAFF
d_gene: .; v_gene: TRBV30; j_gene: TRBJ1-5; abundance: .; CDR3nt: TGTGCCTGGAGTGTTGAGGGTGGACAGCCCCAGCATTTT; CDR3aa: CAWSVEGGQPQHF
d_gene: .; v_gene: TRBV9; j_gene: TRBJ1-1; abundance: .; CDR3nt: TGTGCCAGCAGCCCCCGGGGGGGGTTGGCGACTGAAGCTTTCTTT; CDR3aa: CASSPRGGLATEAFF
d_gene: .; v_gene: TRBV27; j_gene: TRBJ2-7; abundance: .; CDR3nt: TGTGCCAGCCACCCAGCGTCAGGGACCGAGCAGTACTTC; CDR3aa: CASHPASGTEQYF
d_gene: TRBD2; v_gene: TRBV4-2; j_gene: TRBJ2-5; abundance: .; CDR3nt: TGTGCCAGCAGCCAAGGACAGCGGGGGGGAGGAGAGACCCAGTACTTC; CDR3aa: CASSQGQRGGGETQYF
d_gene: .; v_gene: TRBV19; j_gene: TRBJ1-5; abundance: .; CDR3nt: TGTGCCAGTAGTATAGATGGTTGGGGAGACAATCAGCCCCAGCATTTT; CDR3aa: CASSIDGWGDNQPQHF
d_gene: .; v_gene: TRBV6-1; j_gene: TRBJ1-6; abundance: .; CDR3nt: TGTGCCAGCAGCCGGGACACCGTTAATTCACCCCTCCACTTT; CDR3aa: CASSRDTVNSPLHF
d_gene: .; v_gene: TRBV19; j_gene: TRBJ2-5; abundance: .; CDR3nt: TGTGCCAGTAGTCGGTATGACGGCCATCAAGAGACCCAGTACTTC; CDR3aa: CASSRYDGHQETQYF
d_gene: TRBD1; v_gene: TRBV5-4; j_gene: TRBJ2-7; abundance: .; CDR3nt: TGTGCCAGCAGCTTGGAGCCTTGGGGACAGGACTACGAGCAGTACTTC; CDR3aa: CASSLEPWGQDYEQYF
d_gene: .; v_gene: TRBV6-1; j_gene: TRBJ2-7; abundance: .; CDR3nt: TGTGCCAGCAGTGTCCGGGACATCTACGAGCAGTACTTC; CDR3aa: CASSVRDIYEQYF
d_gene: TRBD1; v_gene: TRBV7-3; j_gene: TRBJ1-1; abundance: once; CDR3nt: TGTGCCAGCAGCTTCGGGACAGGAACTGAAGCTTTCTTT; CDR3aa: CASSFGTGTEAFF
d_gene: .; v_gene: TRBV19; j_gene: TRBJ2-4; abundance: .; CDR3nt: TGTGCCAGTAGGCCGACAGCTCTAGCCAAAAACATTCAGTACTTC; CDR3aa: CASRPTALAKNIQYF
d_gene: TRBD1; v_gene: TRBV5-1; j_gene: TRBJ2-7; abundance: .; CDR3nt: TGCGCCAGCAGCGTTGGGACAGTTTTACGGGACGAGCAGTACTTC; CDR3aa: CASSVGTVLRDEQYF
d_gene: .; v_gene: TRBV6-5; j_gene: TRBJ1-1; abundance: .; CDR3nt: TGTGCCAGCAGCCTAAACATCCGTGGGACTGAAGCTTTCTTT; CDR3aa: CASSLNIRGTEAFF
d_gene: TRBD2; v_gene: TRBV6-1; j_gene: TRBJ2-7; abundance: .; CDR3nt: TGTGCCAGCAGTAGTGGACGGCCGGGGGGGGACGAGCAGTACTTC; CDR3aa: CASSSGRPGGDEQYF
d_gene: TRBD1; v_gene: TRBV5-4; j_gene: TRBJ1-2; abundance: .; CDR3nt: TGTGCCAGCAGCCCAGGGGGCCGGGATGGCTACACCTTC; CDR3aa: CASSPGGRDGYTF
d_gene: .; v_gene: TRBV23-1; j_gene: TRBJ2-3; abundance: .; CDR3nt: TGCGCCAGCATTCTGAGCACAGATACGCAGTATTTT; CDR3aa: CASILSTDTQYF
d_gene: .; v_gene: TRBV19; j_gene: TRBJ2-2; abundance: once; CDR3nt: TGTGCCAGTAGTACGGGACTCCTAAACACCGGGGAGCTGTTTTTT; CDR3aa: CASSTGLLNTGELFF
d_gene: .; v_gene: TRBV5-1; j_gene: TRBJ2-2; abundance: .; CDR3nt: TGCGCCAGCAGCTTAAGAACCTCCAACACCGGGGAGCTGTTTTTT; CDR3aa: CASSLRTSNTGELFF
d_gene: .; v_gene: TRBV7-2; j_gene: TRBJ2-5; abundance: .; CDR3nt: TGTGCCAGCAGCTTAAGGCGGATCCAAGAGACCCAGTACTTC; CDR3aa: CASSLRRIQETQYF
d_gene: TRBD1; v_gene: TRBV5-6; j_gene: TRBJ2-5; abundance: .; CDR3nt: TGTGCCAGCAGTTCTGCCGGGACAGGGCAAGAGACCCAGTACTTC; CDR3aa: CASSSAGTGQETQYF
d_gene: .; v_gene: TRBV28; j_gene: TRBJ1-3; abundance: .; CDR3nt: TGTGCCAGCAGTTTTGTGAAGGGCGGAAACACCATATATTTT; CDR3aa: CASSFVKGGNTIYF
d_gene: TRBD1; v_gene: TRBV5-1; j_gene: TRBJ2-1; abundance: .; CDR3nt: TGCGCCAGCAGCTTTGAGACAGGGCTTGGTGAGCAGTTCTTC; CDR3aa: CASSFETGLGEQFF
d_gene: .; v_gene: TRBV2; j_gene: TRBJ2-1; abundance: .; CDR3nt: TGTGCCAGCAGGACCCCTGATGGAGGAAATGAGCAGTTCTTC; CDR3aa: CASRTPDGGNEQFF
d_gene: .; v_gene: TRBV7-2; j_gene: TRBJ2-1; abundance: .; CDR3nt: TGTGCCAGCAGCGCAGTTCTAGATGCTGAGCAGTTCTTC; CDR3aa: CASSAVLDAEQFF
d_gene: .; v_gene: TRBV7-9; j_gene: TRBJ1-1; abundance: .; CDR3nt: TGTGCCAGCAGCTTAGCTACAGGGACGAACACTGAAGCTTTCTTT; CDR3aa: CASSLATGTNTEAFF
d_gene: .; v_gene: TRBV6-1; j_gene: TRBJ1-3; abundance: .; CDR3nt: TGTGCCAGCAGTGAAGTGGGCAGGGTGAACTCTGGAAACACCATATATTTT; CDR3aa: CASSEVGRVNSGNTIYF
d_gene: .; v_gene: TRBV7-2; j_gene: TRBJ1-2; abundance: .; CDR3nt: TGTGCCAGCAGCTCAAGACAGAAGTCAAACTATGGCTACACCTTC; CDR3aa: CASSSRQKSNYGYTF
d_gene: .; v_gene: TRBV6-6; j_gene: TRBJ1-5; abundance: .; CDR3nt: TGTGCCAGCAGTACCCCGCGGGGGAGCAATCAGCCCCAGCATTTT; CDR3aa: CASSTPRGSNQPQHF
d_gene: .; v_gene: TRBV2; j_gene: TRBJ1-5; abundance: .; CDR3nt: TGTGCCAGCCAGACAGGAGGAGGCAATCAGCCCCAGCATTTT; CDR3aa: CASQTGGGNQPQHF
d_gene: .; v_gene: TRBV9; j_gene: TRBJ1-3; abundance: .; CDR3nt: TGTGCCAGCAGCGTAGGGCAGGCTGGAAACACCATATATTTT; CDR3aa: CASSVGQAGNTIYF